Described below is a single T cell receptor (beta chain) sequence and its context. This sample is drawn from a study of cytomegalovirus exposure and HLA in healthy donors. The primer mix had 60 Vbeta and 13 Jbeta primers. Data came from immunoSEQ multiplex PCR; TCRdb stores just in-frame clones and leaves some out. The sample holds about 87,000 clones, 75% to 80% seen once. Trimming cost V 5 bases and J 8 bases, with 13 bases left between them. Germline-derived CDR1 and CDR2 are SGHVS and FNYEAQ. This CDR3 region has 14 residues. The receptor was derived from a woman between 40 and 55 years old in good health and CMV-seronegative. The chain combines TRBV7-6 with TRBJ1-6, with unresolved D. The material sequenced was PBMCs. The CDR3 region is CASSPLGNYSPLHF. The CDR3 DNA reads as TGTGCCAGCAGCCCCCTGGGCAACTATTCACCCCTCCACTTT.